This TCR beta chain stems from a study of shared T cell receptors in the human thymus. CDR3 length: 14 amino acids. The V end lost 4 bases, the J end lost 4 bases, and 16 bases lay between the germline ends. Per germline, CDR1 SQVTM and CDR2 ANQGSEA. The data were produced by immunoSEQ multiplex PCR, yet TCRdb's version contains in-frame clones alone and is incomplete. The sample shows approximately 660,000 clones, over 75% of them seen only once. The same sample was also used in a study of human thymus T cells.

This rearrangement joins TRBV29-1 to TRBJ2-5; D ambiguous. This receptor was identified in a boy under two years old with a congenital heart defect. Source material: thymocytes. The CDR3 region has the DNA TGCAGCGTTGTTCCTTATCTAATTCGAGAGACCCAGTACTTC. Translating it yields CSVVPYLIRETQYF.